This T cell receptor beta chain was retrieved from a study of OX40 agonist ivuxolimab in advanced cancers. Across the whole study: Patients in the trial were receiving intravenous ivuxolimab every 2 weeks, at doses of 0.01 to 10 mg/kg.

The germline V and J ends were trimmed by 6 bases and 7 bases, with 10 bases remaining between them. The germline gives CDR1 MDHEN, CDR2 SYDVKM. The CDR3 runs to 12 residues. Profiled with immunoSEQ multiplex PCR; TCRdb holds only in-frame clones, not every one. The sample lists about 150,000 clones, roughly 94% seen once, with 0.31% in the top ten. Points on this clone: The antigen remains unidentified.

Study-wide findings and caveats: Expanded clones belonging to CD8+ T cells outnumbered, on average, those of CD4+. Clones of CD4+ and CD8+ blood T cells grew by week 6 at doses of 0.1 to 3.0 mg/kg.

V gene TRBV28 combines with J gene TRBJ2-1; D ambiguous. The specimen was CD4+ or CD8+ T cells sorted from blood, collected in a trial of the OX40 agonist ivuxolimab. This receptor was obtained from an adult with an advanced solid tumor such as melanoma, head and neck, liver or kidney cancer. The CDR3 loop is CASSLRWNEQFF. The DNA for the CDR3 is TGTGCCAGCAGCCTCCGGTGGAATGAGCAGTTCTTC.